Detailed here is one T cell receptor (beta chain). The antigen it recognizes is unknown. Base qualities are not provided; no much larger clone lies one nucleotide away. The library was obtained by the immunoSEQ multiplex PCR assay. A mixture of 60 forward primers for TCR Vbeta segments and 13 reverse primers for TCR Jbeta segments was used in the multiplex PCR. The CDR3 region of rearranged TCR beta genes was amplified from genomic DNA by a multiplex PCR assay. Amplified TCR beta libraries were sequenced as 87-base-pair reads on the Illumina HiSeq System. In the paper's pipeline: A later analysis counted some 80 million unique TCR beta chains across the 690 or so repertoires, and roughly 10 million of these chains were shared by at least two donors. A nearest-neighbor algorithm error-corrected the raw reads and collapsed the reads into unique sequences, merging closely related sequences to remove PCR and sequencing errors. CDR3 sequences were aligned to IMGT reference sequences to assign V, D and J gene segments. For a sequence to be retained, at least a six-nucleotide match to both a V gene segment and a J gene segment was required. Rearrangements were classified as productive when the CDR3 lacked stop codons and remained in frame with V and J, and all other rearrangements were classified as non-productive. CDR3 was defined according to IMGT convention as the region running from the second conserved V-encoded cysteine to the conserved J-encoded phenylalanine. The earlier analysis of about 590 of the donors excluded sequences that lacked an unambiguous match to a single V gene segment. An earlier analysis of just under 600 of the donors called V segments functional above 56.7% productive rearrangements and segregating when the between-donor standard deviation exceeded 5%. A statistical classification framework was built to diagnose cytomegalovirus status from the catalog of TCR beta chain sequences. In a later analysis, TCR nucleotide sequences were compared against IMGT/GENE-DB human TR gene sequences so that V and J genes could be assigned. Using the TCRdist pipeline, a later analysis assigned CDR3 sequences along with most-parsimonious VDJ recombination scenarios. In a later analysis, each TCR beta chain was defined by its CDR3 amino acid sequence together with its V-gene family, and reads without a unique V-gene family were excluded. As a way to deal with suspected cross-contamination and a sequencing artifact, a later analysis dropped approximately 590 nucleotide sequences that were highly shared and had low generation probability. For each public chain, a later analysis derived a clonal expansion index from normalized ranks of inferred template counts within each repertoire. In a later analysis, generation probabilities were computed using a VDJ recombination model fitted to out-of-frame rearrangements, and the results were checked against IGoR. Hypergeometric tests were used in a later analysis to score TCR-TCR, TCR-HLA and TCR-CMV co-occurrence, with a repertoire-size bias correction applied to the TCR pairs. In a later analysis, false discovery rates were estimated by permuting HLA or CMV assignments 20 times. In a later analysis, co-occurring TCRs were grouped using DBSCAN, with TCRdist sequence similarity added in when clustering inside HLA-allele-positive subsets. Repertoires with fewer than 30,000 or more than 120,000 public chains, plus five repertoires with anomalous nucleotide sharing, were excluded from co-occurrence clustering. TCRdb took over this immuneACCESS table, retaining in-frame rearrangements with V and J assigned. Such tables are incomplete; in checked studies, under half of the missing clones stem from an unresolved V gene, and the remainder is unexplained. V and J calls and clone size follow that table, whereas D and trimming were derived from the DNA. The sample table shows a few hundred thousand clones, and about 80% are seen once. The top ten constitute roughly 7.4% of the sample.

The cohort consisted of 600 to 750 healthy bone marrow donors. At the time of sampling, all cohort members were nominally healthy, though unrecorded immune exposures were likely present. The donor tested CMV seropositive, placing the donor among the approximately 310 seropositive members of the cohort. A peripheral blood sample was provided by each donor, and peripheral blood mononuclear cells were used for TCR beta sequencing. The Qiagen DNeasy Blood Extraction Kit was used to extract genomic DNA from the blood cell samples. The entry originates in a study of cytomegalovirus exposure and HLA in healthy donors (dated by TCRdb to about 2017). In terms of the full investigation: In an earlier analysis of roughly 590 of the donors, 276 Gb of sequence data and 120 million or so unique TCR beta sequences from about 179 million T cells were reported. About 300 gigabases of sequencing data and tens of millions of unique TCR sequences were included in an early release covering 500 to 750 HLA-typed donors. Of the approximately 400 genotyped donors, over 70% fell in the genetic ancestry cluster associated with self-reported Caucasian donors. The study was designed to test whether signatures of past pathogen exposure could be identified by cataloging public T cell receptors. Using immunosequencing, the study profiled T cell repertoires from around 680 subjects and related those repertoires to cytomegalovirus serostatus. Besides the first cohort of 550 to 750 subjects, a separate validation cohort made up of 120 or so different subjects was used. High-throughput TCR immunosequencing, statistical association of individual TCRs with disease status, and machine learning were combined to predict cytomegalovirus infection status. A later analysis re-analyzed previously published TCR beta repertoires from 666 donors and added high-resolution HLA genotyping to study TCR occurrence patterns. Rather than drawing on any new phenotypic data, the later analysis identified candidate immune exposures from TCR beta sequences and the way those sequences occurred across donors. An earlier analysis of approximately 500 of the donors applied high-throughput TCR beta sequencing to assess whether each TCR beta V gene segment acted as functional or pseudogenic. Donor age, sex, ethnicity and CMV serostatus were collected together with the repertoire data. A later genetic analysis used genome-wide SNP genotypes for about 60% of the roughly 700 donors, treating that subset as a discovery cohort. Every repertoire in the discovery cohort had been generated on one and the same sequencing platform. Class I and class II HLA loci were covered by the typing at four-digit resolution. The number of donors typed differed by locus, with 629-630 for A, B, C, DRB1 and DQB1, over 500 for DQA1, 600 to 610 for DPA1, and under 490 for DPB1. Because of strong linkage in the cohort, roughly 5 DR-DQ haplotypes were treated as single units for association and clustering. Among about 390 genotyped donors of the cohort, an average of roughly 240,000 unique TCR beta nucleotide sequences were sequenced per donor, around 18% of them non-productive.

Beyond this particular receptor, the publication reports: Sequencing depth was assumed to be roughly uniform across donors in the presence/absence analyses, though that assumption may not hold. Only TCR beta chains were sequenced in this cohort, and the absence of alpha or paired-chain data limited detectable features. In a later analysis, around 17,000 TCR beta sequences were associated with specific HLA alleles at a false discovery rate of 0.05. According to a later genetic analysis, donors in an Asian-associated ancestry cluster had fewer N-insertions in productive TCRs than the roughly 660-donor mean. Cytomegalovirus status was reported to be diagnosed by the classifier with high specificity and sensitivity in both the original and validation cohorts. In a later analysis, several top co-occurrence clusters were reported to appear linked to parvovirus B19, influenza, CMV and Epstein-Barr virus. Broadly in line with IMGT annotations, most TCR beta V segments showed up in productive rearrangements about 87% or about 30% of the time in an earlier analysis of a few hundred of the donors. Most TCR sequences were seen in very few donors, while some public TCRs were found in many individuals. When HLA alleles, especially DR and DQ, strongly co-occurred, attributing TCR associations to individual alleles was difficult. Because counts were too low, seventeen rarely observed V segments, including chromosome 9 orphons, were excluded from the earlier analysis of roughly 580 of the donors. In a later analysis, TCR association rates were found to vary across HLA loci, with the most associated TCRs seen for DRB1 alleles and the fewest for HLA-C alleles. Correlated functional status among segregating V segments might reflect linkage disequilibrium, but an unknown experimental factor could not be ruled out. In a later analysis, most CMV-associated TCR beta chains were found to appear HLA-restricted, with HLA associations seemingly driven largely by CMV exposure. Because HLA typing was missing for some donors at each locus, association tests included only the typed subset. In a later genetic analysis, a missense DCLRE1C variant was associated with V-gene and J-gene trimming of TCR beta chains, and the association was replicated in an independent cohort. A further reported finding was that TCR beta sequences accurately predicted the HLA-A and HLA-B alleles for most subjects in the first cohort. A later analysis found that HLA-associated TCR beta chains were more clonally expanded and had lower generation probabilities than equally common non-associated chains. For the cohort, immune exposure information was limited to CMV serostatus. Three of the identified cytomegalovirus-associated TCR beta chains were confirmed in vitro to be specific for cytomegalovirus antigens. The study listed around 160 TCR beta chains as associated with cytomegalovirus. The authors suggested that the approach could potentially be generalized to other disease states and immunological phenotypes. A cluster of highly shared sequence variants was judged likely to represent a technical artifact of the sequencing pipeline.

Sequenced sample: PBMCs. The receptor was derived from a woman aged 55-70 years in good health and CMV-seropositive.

The encoded CDR3 is CAISESIMGSQNTEAFF. Here is the DNA: TGTGCCATCAGTGAGTCGATAATGGGTAGCCAGAACACTGAAGCTTTCTTT. Recombination linked TRBV10-3 to TRBJ1-1; the D gene cannot be named for sure. The CDR3, cysteine through phenylalanine, is 17 amino acids long. The read is trimmed to its CDR3 DNA, 51 bases read in frame from base 1. The germline V gene encodes CDR1 ENHRY and CDR2 SYGVKD. V sheds 0 bases and J sheds 1 base, leaving 15 bases between their ends.